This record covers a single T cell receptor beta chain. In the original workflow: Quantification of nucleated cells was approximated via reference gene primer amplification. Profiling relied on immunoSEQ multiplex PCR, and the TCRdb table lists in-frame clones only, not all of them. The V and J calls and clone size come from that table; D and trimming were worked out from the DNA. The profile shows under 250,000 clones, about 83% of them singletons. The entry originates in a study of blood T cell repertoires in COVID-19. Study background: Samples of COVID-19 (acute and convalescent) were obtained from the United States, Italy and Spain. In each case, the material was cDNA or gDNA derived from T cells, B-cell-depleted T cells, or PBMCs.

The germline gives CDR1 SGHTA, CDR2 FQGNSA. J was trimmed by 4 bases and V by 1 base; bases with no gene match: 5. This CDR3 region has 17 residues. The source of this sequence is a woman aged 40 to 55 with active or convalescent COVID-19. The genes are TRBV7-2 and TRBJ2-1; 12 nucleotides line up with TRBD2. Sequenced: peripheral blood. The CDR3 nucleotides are TGTGCCAGCAGCTTAGATGGGCTAGCGGGAGGGTACAATGAGCAGTTCTTC. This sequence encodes CASSLDGLAGGYNEQFF.